This paragraph reports one TCR beta chain. This clone was detected only once. No antigen is known for it. The sample holds no much larger clone one base away, and base qualities are not on file. The sample is drawn from a study of beta chain features in type 1 diabetes listed by TCRdb under 2018. About the full investigation: No differences in mean age, gender distribution, total cell number or subset yield were found between patients and healthy donors. Whereas all 28 donors provided naive and central memory subsets, regulatory and stem cell-like memory subsets were isolated from just 8 patients and roughly 8 healthy donors. The study compared TCRB repertoires of sorted circulating CD4+ T cell subsets between recently diagnosed type 1 diabetes patients and matched healthy donors. A total of just under 110,000,000 sorted cells were examined across all samples, and RNA yield correlated strongly with the number of cells per subset.

Study-wide findings and limitations: Fewer insertions and more nucleotide deletions at VDJ recombination sites were observed in patients with type 1 diabetes, implying thymic rearrangement abnormalities. Sequencing cDNA rather than genomic DNA could over-represent highly expressing activated cells, although activation and CD3 levels did not differ between groups. Naive, central memory and regulatory TCRB repertoires appeared more similar among patients than among healthy donors. A moderate but significant shortening of TCRB CDR3 length was observed in type 1 diabetes patients in all four CD4+ subsets. Only small numbers of individuals were included in the HLA sub-analyses, which left unresolved whether HLA type had any influence on TCRB rearrangement. Shorter templates might be favored by PCR, yet because patient and control samples were amplified and corrected together, any such skew would affect both groups equally.

Reading from cysteine to phenylalanine, the CDR3 counts 13 amino acids. Of all the DNA, just the CDR3 is kept, 39 bases in frame from base 1. The germline V gene (reference sequence) sets CDR1 to SGHAT and CDR2 to FQDESV. At the junction V is shortened by 1 base and J by 6 bases, with 7 bases in between. From each donor, a single peripheral blood sample of about 116 mL on average was drawn into heparinised tubes. Using a panel that included CD45RO, CCR7, CD25, CD127, CD95 and CD27, naive, central memory, regulatory and stem cell-like memory CD4+ T cells were sorted on a BD FACSAria II. All sorted populations exceeded 95% purity. PBMCs were isolated immediately by Lymphoprep density gradient centrifugation and stained directly without culture. To minimize batch effects, samples were stained and sorted in pairs, one healthy donor with one patient per experiment. The entire isolated RNA was reverse transcribed using the High Capacity cDNA Reverse Transcription Kit, and thus expressed TCRB transcripts were sequenced. Deep immunoSEQ sequencing was performed on naive, central memory and regulatory T cell samples, with an average of around 3.5 million total reads per sample. Sorted cells were lysed in RLT buffer and RNA was extracted with DNase-treated RNeasy Micro or Mini kits, depending on cell number. To prevent cross-contamination, every cell subset was processed on its own, while patient and healthy donor samples were processed together. TCRB sequences were amplified from cDNA with the immunoSEQ multiplex PCR, producing 87-bp fragments spanning the CDR3 region. Sequencing of the amplicons was done on the Illumina HiSeq platform. The original pipeline was this. PCR bias was corrected computationally using synthetic template baselines, and reads within Hamming distance 2 were collapsed, with unmergeable singletons discarded. Reads were aligned against IMGT to assign V, D and J genes, CDR3 length and insertions or deletions at six rearrangement sites. Within each subset, clonotype counts were normalized to sorted cell number, and only after that were true diversity and Gini coefficients computed with the tcR R package. The overlap coefficient, calculated on TCRB nucleotide sequences, was used to quantify repertoire sharing. Out-of-frame TCRB sequences from naive cells were analyzed to stand in for the pre-selection repertoire. In its TCRdb copy, this immuneACCESS table keeps in-frame sequences only and misses some clones. Where compared with another copy, unresolved V genes explain less than half of these, and the others have no known cause. The DNA was the basis for D and trimming; V, J and clone size are from that table. This sample gives under 500,000 clones in total; approximately 30% of them show up just once. Almost 0.065% of the sample lies in the top ten.

The receptor comes from a young man in good health. The sequenced material came from naive CD4+ T cells from blood. This sample's cell subset or site label indicates: true naive CD4+ T cells. This chain is built from TRBV11-1 and TRBJ2-1; a confident D gene designation cannot be given. The nucleotides read TGTGCCAGCAGCTTAGATGTTAGCAATGAGCAGTTCTTC. Translated, this gives CASSLDVSNEQFF.